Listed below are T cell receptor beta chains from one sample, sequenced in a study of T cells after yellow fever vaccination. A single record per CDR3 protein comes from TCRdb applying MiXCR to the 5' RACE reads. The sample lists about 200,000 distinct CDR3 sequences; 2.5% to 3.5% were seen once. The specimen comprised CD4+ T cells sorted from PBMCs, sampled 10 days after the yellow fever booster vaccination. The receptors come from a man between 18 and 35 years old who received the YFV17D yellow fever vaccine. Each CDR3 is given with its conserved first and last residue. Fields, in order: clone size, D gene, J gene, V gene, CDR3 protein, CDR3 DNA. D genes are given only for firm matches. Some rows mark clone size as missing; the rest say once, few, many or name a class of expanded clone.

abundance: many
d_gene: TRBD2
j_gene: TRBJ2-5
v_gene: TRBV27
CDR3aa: CASTSGGADETQYF
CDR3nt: TGTGCCAGCACTAGCGGGGGGGCCGACGAGACCCAGTACTTC

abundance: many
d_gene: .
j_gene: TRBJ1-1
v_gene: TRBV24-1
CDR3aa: CATSGSGGGNTEAFF
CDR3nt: TGTGCCACCAGTGGGTCTGGCGGGGGGAACACTGAAGCTTTCTTT

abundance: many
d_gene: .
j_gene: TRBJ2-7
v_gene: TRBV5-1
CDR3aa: CASSYDGTYEQYF
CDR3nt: TGCGCCAGCAGCTATGACGGGACCTACGAGCAGTACTTC

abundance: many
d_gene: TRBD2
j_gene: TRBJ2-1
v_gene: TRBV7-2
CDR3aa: CASSLVASGAYNEQFF
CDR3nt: TGTGCCAGCAGCTTAGTGGCTAGCGGGGCCTACAATGAGCAGTTCTTC

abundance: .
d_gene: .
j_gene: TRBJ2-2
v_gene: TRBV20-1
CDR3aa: CSARSRTVNTGELFF
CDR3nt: TGCAGTGCTAGATCACGGACCGTGAACACCGGGGAGCTGTTTTTT

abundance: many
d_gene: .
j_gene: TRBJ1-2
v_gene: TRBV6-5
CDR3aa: CASSRGRNYGYTF
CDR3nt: TGTGCCAGCAGTCGCGGACGGAACTATGGCTACACCTTC

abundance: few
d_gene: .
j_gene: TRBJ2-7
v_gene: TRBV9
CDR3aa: CASSVAGDGTYEQYF
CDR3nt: TGTGCCAGCAGCGTAGCTGGGGACGGGACCTACGAGCAGTACTTC

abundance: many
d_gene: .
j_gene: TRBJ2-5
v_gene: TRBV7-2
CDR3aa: CASSSAGGQETQYF
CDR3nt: TGTGCCAGCAGCTCTGCCGGGGGCCAAGAGACCCAGTACTTC

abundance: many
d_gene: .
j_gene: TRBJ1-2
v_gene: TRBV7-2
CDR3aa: CASSLQDYGYTF
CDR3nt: TGTGCCAGCAGCTTACAGGACTATGGCTACACCTTC

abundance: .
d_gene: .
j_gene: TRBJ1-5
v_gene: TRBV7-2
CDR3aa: CASSLQGHQPQHF
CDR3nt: TGTGCCAGCAGCTTGCAGGGCCATCAGCCCCAGCATTTT

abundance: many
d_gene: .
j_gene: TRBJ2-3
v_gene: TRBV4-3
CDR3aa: CASSQDFSGAGADTQYF
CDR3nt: TGCGCCAGCAGCCAAGATTTCTCAGGGGCCGGGGCAGATACGCAGTATTTT

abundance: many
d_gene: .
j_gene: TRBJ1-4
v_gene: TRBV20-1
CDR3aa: CSARGPATNEKLFF
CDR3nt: TGCAGTGCTAGAGGGCCAGCAACTAATGAAAAACTGTTTTTT

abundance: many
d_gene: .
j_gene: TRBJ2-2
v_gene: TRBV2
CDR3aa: CASSEVAALGLFF
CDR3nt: TGTGCCAGCAGTGAAGTCGCGGCCCTGGGGCTGTTTTTT